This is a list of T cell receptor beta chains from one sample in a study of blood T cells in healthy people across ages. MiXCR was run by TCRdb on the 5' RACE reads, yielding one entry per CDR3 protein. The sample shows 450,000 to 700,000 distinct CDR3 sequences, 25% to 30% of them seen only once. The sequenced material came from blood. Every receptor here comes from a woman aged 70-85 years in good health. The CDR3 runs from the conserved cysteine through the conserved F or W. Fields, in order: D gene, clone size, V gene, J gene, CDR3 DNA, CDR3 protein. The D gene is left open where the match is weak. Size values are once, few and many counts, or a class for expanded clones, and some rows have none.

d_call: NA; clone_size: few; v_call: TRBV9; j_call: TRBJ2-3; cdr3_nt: TGTGCCAGCAGCGTTGGACGCTTTGATACGCAGTATTTT; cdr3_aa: CASSVGRFDTQYF
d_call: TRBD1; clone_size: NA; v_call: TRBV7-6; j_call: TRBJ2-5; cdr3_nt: TGTGCCAGCAGCTCAGGGGGCCTGAAGACCCAGTACTTC; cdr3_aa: CASSSGGLKTQYF
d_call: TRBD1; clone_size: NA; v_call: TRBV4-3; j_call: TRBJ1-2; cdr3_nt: TGCGCCAGTAGCCCAACGGACAGGGGGCAAGGCTACACCTTC; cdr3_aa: CASSPTDRGQGYTF
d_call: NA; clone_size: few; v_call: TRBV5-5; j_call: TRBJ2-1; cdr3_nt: TGTGCCAGCAGCTTGGGTGGGGCAGGCAATGAGCAGTTCTTC; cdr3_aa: CASSLGGAGNEQFF
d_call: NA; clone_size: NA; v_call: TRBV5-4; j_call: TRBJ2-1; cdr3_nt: TGTGCCAGCAGCTTGGGAGGGCCCCGCGATCGGTTCTTC; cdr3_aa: CASSLGGPRDRFF
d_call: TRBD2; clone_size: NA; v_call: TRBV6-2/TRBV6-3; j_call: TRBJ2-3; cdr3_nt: TGTGCCAGCAGTTACCCTGGACTAGCGGGGGTTTTAGATACGCAGTATTTT; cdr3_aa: CASSYPGLAGVLDTQYF
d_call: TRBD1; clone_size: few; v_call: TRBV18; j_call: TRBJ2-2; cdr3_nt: TGTGCCAGCTCACCGGGGGGACAGGCGAACACCGGGGAGCTGTTTTTT; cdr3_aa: CASSPGGQANTGELFF
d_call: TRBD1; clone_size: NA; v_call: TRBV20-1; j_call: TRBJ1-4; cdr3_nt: TGCAGTGCTGCACAGGGGGGTGCAAACGAAAAACTGTTTTTT; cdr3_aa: CSAAQGGANEKLFF
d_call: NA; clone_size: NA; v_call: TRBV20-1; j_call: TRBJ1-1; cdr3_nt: TGCAGTGCTAGTCGGGCTGGACTCGGAAAAAACACTGAAGCTTTCTTT; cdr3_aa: CSASRAGLGKNTEAFF
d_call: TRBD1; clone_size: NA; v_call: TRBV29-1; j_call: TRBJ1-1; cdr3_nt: TGCAGCGTTGCCCCAGGGGGGGGTAACACTGAAGCTTTCTTT; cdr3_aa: CSVAPGGGNTEAFF
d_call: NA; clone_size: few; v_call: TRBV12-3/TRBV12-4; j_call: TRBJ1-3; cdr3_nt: TGTGCCAGCAGCACACAGTTCTCTGGAAACACCATATATTTT; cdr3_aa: CASSTQFSGNTIYF
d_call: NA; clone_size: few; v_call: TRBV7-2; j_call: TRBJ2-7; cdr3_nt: TGTGCCAGCAGCACCCAAGGGGGGGGAAGCTCCTACGAGCAGTACTTC; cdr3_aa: CASSTQGGGSSYEQYF
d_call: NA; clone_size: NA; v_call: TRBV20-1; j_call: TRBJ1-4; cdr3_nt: TGCAGTGCTATAGAACAGGAGAAGGGTGAAAAACTGTTTTTT; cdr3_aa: CSAIEQEKGEKLFF
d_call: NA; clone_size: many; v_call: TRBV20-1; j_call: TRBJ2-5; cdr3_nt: TGCAGTGCTAGATACAAGTACTTC; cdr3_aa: CSARYKYF
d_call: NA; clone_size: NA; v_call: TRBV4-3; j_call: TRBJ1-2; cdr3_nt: TGCGCCAGCAGCCAAGGGGGTCGGGACTATGGCTACACCTTC; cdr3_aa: CASSQGGRDYGYTF
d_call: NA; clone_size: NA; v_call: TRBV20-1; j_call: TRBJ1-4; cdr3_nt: TGCAGTGCGCACCAGGGGTCCCCTAATGAAAAACTGTTTTTT; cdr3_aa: CSAHQGSPNEKLFF
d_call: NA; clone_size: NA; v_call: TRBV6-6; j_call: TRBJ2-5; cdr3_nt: TGTGCCAGCACCTTACTCCCGGAGACCCAGTACTTC; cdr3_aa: CASTLLPETQYF
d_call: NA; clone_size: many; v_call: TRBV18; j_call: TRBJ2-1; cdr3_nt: TGTGCCAGCTCACCGACGAACAGCTACAATGAGCAGTTCTTC; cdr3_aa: CASSPTNSYNEQFF
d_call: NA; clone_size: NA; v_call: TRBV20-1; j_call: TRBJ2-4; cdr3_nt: TGCAGTGCTAGAGAACATCTAGCCAAAAACATTCAGTACTTC; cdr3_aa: CSAREHLAKNIQYF
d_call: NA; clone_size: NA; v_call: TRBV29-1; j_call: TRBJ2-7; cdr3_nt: TGCAGCGTTTCACGAGGCTCCGAGCAGTACTTC; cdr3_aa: CSVSRGSEQYF
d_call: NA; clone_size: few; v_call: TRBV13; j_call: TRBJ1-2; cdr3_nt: TGTGCCAGCAGCTTAGATATCCCGGGGAGGGACGATGGCTACACCTTC; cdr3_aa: CASSLDIPGRDDGYTF
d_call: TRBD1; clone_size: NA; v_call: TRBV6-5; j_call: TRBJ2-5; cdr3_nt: TGTGCCAGCAGTCACAGGACAGGCACCCAGTACTTC; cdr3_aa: CASSHRTGTQYF
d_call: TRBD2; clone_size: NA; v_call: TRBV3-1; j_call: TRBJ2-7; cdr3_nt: TGTGCCAGCAGCGACGGGACTAGATACGAGCAGTACTTC; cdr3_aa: CASSDGTRYEQYF
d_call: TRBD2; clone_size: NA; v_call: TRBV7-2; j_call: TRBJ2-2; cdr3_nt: TGTGCCAGCAGCTCCCGTATAGTAGCGGGGGGCCCCGGGGAGCTGTTTTTT; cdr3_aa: CASSSRIVAGGPGELFF
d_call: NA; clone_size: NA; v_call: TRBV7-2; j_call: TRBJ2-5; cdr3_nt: TGTGCCAGCAGCTCACGCTCCTTACAAGAGACCCAGTACTTC; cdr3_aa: CASSSRSLQETQYF
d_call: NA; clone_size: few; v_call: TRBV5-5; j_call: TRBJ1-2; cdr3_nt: TGTGCCAGCAGCGTCCAGCCCCTCTATGGCTACACCTTC; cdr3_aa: CASSVQPLYGYTF
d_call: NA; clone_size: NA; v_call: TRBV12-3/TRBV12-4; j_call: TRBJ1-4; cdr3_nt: TGTGCCAGCGGGCCGGGCGGGGTACAGGGTAGGGAAAAACTGTTTTTT; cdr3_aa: CASGPGGVQGREKLFF
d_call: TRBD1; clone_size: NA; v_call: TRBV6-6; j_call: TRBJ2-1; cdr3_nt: TGTGTATCCGGGACAGGTCGAACAAGCTCCTACAATGAGCAGTTCTTC; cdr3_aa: CVSGTGRTSSYNEQFF
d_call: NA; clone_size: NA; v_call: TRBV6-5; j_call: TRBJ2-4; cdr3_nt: TGTGCCAGCAGTTTGGGCCGGGCGGAAGCCAAAAACATTCAGTACTTC; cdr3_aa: CASSLGRAEAKNIQYF
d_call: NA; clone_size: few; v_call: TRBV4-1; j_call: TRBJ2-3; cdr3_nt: TGCGCCAGCAGCCAAGTGCAAGATACGCAGTATTTT; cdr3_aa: CASSQVQDTQYF
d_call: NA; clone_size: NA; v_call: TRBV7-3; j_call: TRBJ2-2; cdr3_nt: TGTGCCAGCAGCCCTATAAACACCGAGGAGCTGTTTTTT; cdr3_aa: CASSPINTEELFF
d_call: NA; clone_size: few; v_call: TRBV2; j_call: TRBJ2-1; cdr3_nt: TGTGCCAGCAGTGAAAACAGGGTTAGCTCCTACAATGAGCAGTTCTTC; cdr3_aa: CASSENRVSSYNEQFF
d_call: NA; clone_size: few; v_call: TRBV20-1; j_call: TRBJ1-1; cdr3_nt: TGCAGTGCTAGAGATAATTGGGGGGCGCAGAGGACTGAAGCTTTCTTT; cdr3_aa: CSARDNWGAQRTEAFF
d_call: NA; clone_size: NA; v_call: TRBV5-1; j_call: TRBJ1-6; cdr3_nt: TGCGCCAGCAGCTTGGTGGGGGATTCCTATAATTCACCCCTCCACTTT; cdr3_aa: CASSLVGDSYNSPLHF
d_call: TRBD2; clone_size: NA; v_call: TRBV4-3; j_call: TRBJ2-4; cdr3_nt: TGCGCCAGCAGCCTCCGGGGGGGCTTGGACATTCAGTACTTC; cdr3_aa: CASSLRGGLDIQYF
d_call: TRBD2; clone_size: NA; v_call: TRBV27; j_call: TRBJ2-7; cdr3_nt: TGTGCCAGCAGTTTACGCGGGACTAGTTCCCTCGAGCAGTACTTC; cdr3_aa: CASSLRGTSSLEQYF
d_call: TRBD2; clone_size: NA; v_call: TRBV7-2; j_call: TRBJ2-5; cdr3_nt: TGTGCCAGCAGCTTAGTTGTGGGGGGGGAGACCCAGTACTTC; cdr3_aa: CASSLVVGGETQYF
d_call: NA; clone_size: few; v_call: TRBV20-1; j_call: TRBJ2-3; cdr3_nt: TGCAGTGGCTGGAAGACAGATACGCAGTATTTT; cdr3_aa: CSGWKTDTQYF
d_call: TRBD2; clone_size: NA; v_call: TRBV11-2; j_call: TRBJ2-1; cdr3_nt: TGTGCCAGCAGCCGAGCGGGGCCCTCCTACAATGAGCAGTTCTTC; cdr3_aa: CASSRAGPSYNEQFF
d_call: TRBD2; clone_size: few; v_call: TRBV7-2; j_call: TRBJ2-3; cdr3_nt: TGTGCCAGCAGCTCGGGACTAGCGGGGAGATCAGATACGCAGTATTTT; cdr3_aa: CASSSGLAGRSDTQYF
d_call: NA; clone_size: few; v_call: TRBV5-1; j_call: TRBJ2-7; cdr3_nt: TGCGCCAGCAGCCAGTTTGACGAGCAGTACTTC; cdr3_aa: CASSQFDEQYF
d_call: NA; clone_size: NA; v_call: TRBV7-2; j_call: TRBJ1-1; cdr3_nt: TGTGCCAGCAGCTTCCTTTACATCGACACTGAAGCTTTCTTT; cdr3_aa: CASSFLYIDTEAFF
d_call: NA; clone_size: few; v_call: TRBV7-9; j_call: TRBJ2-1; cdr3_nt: TGTGCCAGCAGCTTTGCCGGGACCGACAATGAGCAGTTCTTC; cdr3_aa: CASSFAGTDNEQFF
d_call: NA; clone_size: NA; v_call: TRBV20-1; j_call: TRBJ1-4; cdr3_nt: TGCAGTGCTAGAGAAGGCAGTAGTTCTGAAAAACTGTTTTTT; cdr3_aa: CSAREGSSSEKLFF
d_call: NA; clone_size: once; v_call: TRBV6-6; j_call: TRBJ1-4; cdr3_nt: TGTGCCAGCAGAGACGGAAGTGCAACTAATGAAAAACTGTTTTTT; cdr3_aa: CASRDGSATNEKLFF
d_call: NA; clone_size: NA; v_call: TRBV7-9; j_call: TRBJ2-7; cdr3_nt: TGTGCCAGCAGCTTAACAACAGGGCGGCCCTACGAGCAGTACTTC; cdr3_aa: CASSLTTGRPYEQYF
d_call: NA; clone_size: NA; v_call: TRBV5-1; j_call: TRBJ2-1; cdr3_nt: TGCGCCAGCAGCTCCCCCGGGGCCGACAATGAGCAGTTCTTC; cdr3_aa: CASSSPGADNEQFF
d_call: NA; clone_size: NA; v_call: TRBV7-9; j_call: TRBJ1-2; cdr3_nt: TGTGCCAGCAGCCCAACACTACAGGGAAAGGGGGGCTATGGCTACACCTTC; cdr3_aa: CASSPTLQGKGGYGYTF
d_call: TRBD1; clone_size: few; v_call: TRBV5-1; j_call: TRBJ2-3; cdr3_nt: TGCGCCAGCGGTCCGGGACAGGGACTTTCGGATACGCAGTATTTT; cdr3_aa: CASGPGQGLSDTQYF
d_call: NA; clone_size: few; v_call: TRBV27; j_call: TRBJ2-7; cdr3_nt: TGTGCCAGCAGTCCCCGGGGGGCGTCCTCTGAGTACGAGCAGTACTTC; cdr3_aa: CASSPRGASSEYEQYF
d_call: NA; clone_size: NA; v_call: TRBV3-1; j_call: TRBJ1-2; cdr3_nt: TGTGCCAGCAGCCACAAGTTCCCCGGGACAAAGGCGGGGGGCTATGGCTACACCTTC; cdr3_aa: CASSHKFPGTKAGGYGYTF
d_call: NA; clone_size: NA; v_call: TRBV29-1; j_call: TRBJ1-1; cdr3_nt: TGCAGCGTAGGGGCAGCGAACACTGAAGCTTTCTTT; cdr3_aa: CSVGAANTEAFF
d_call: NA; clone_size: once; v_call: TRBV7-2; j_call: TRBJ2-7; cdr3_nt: TGTGCCAGCAGCCCCCCGGGCCACGAGCAGTACTTC; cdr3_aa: CASSPPGHEQYF
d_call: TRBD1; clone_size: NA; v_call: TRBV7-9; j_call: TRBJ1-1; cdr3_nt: TGTGCCAGCAGCTTTGGACAGGGTACGAACACTGAAGCTTTCTTT; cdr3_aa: CASSFGQGTNTEAFF